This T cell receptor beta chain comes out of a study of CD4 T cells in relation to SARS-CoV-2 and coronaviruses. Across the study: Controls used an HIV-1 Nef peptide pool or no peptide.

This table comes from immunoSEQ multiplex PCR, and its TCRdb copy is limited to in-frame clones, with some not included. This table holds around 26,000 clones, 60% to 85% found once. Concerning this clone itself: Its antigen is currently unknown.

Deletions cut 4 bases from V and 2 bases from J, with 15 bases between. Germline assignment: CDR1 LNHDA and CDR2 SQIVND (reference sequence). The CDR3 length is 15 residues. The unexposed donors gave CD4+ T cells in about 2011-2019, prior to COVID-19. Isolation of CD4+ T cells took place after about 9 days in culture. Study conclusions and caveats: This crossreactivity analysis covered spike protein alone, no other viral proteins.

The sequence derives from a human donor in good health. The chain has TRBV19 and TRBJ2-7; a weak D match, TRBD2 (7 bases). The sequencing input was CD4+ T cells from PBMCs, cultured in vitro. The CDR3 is CASSNLGGAAYEQYF. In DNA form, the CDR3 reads TGTGCCAGTAGTAACTTAGGGGGGGCGGCCTACGAGCAGTACTTC.